A selection of T cell receptor beta chains follows, all from one sample in a study of T cell responses to AZD1222 COVID-19 vaccine. Sequenced by immunoSEQ multiplex PCR; TCRdb stores in-frame clones only, minus some. In the table there are over 50,000 clones, around 90% of which are singletons. The source material was peripheral blood, sampled 28 days after the second AZD1222 dose. The source of these receptors is an adult who received the AZD1222 COVID-19 vaccine. Each CDR3 is given without its conserved first and last residue. The order of the fields is CDR3 protein, J gene, V gene.

CDR3 protein: ASSVSGTGAGELF
J gene: TRBJ2-2
V gene: TRBV5-1

CDR3 protein: AIRTGNNYEQY
J gene: TRBJ2-7
V gene: TRBV6-5

CDR3 protein: SVALRGAPYGYT
J gene: TRBJ1-2
V gene: TRBV29-1

CDR3 protein: ASSPSEGTQY
J gene: TRBJ2-5
V gene: TRBV18

CDR3 protein: ASSLGSGTDAYEQY
J gene: TRBJ2-7
V gene: TRBV5-1

CDR3 protein: ASSLGQDGYT
J gene: TRBJ1-2
V gene: TRBV11-3

CDR3 protein: ASSLEGRGTEAF
J gene: TRBJ1-1
V gene: TRBV7-8

CDR3 protein: ASSLAGGGETQY
J gene: TRBJ2-5
V gene: TRBV7-2

CDR3 protein: ASRWKETYNEQF
J gene: TRBJ2-1
V gene: TRBV2

CDR3 protein: ASSLGPSGNTGELF
J gene: TRBJ2-2
V gene: TRBV5-1

CDR3 protein: AWNPGENTEAF
J gene: TRBJ1-1
V gene: TRBV30

CDR3 protein: ASSQHGLDSYNEQF
J gene: TRBJ2-1
V gene: TRBV9

CDR3 protein: ASNEEAGAWSEQF
J gene: TRBJ2-1
V gene: TRBV2

CDR3 protein: ASSPLANTGELF
J gene: TRBJ2-2
V gene: TRBV7-2

CDR3 protein: ATNGGRGNQPQH
J gene: TRBJ1-5
V gene: TRBV24-1

CDR3 protein: ASRPSSGSSSEQY
J gene: TRBJ2-7
V gene: TRBV6-5

CDR3 protein: ASSQAAASGGNNEQF
J gene: TRBJ2-1
V gene: TRBV4-3

CDR3 protein: ASSLNQGGDTEAF
J gene: TRBJ1-1
V gene: TRBV5-1

CDR3 protein: ASSYSSGRGADTQY
J gene: TRBJ2-3
V gene: TRBV6-2/TRBV6-3

CDR3 protein: ASSYRDSPQETQY
J gene: TRBJ2-5
V gene: TRBV5-5

CDR3 protein: AWDQGFDTGELF
J gene: TRBJ2-2
V gene: TRBV30

CDR3 protein: ASSDSQASSTDTQY
J gene: TRBJ2-3
V gene: TRBV6-4

CDR3 protein: ASNPGRGAPLEKLF
J gene: TRBJ1-4
V gene: TRBV19

CDR3 protein: ASSSGGAANSPLH
J gene: TRBJ1-6
V gene: TRBV7-2

CDR3 protein: AISVGQGDSPLH
J gene: TRBJ1-6
V gene: TRBV10-3

CDR3 protein: ASSVDRDRGRGETQY
J gene: TRBJ2-5
V gene: TRBV5-4

CDR3 protein: ASSLGDGTGYT
J gene: TRBJ1-2
V gene: TRBV5-1

CDR3 protein: ASSITPGTANTGELF
J gene: TRBJ2-2
V gene: TRBV19

CDR3 protein: ASTLESGNTIY
J gene: TRBJ1-3
V gene: TRBV6-5

CDR3 protein: ASSLGRGQGSEQY
J gene: TRBJ2-7
V gene: TRBV5-1

CDR3 protein: ASSYRFSNQPQH
J gene: TRBJ1-5
V gene: TRBV6-5

CDR3 protein: ASSLHRETQY
J gene: TRBJ2-5
V gene: TRBV11-2

CDR3 protein: ATSVSGVAGQDQYGYT
J gene: TRBJ1-2
V gene: TRBV19

CDR3 protein: SAGTGEKRGYT
J gene: TRBJ1-2
V gene: TRBV29-1